The 5 T cell receptor beta chains below were found in one sample sequenced in a study of cytomegalovirus exposure and HLA in healthy donors. Both 60 Vbeta primers and 13 Jbeta primers went into the PCR. TCRdb keeps only in-frame clones here, not all; method: immunoSEQ multiplex PCR. The sample lists some 120,000 clones; about 81% were seen once. Sequencing used PBMCs. Receptors originate from a woman between 40 and 55 years old in good health and CMV-seropositive.

The V call is TRBV10-3, the J call TRBJ2-5; 9 bases are a match to TRBD1. The CDR3 sequence is 14 residues long. CDR1 and CDR2 from the germline V gene are ENHRY and SYGVKD. J lost 4 bases, V lost 6 bases, and 6 bases had no gene match. The CDR3 bases are TGTGCCATCAGAGGGGGACAGGGTATAGAGACCCAGTACTTC. Translation gives CAIRGGQGIETQYF.

The rearrangement joins TRBV20-1 to TRBJ2-1; D remains ambiguous. Per germline, CDR1 DFQATT and CDR2 SNEGSKA (reference sequence). V was clipped by 2 bases and J by 7 bases, with 6 bases between them. This CDR3 has 11 residues. This chain's CDR3 is CSARRENEQFF. The CDR3 nucleotides read TGCAGTGCTAGACGTGAGAATGAGCAGTTCTTC.

CDR3 sequence reads: CASSRGLAGSYEQYF. Written as DNA, the CDR3 is TGTGCCAGCAGTAGGGGACTAGCGGGAAGCTACGAGCAGTACTTC. V gene TRBV6-5 combines with J gene TRBJ2-7, with 13 bases that match TRBD2. J gave up 3 bases and V 5 bases, and 4 bases lay outside the gene matches. This CDR3 region has 15 residues. From germline, CDR1 is MNHEY and CDR2 SVGAGI.

The J gene is TRBJ1-2, the V gene TRBV7-6; no clear D. Trimming removed 4 bases at V and 8 bases at J, with 23 bases between. Germline-derived CDR1 and CDR2 are SGHVS and FNYEAQ. The CDR3 consists of 16 residues. The CDR3 DNA is TGTGCCAGCAGCTCTCAAAAAGCCGGGATTCTGGAGGGCTACACCTTC. Protein: CASSSQKAGILEGYTF.

This clone was detected only a few times. This sequence joins TRBV12-5 and TRBJ2-3; TRBD1 aligns across 7 bases. The CDR3 extends over 15 amino acids. The junction had 4 bases not matched to a gene; V was cut back by 4 bases and J by 0 bases. The germline V gene encodes CDR1 LGHNT and CDR2 FRNRAP. CDR3 DNA sequence: TGTGCTAGTGGTTCCTCGGGACAGAGCACAGATACGCAGTATTTT. Residues: CASGSSGQSTDTQYF. Full variable domain (rest looked up from reference TRBV12-5 and TRBJ2-3): DARVTQTPRHKVTEMGQEVTMRCQPILGHNTVFWYRQTMMQGLELLAYFRNRAPLDDSGMPKDRFSAEMPDATLATLKIQPSEPRDSAVYFCASGSSGQSTDTQYFGPGTRLTVL.